The 12 T cell receptor beta chains below come from one sample, sequenced in a study of CD8 T cells in ankylosing spondylitis. Which antigens these TCRs recognize remains unknown. TCRdb recomputed calls from the 5' RACE reads with MiXCR, one row per CDR3 protein. The table includes roughly 400,000 distinct CDR3 sequences, around 20% detected once. The study, taken as a whole, reports: Several highly homologous variants made up a TCR beta motif that seemed to typify ankylosing spondylitis blood.

Sequencing was done on a sample of blood, either unsorted or a sorted T cell fraction (not recorded which). The receptors here all came from a male donor with ankylosing spondylitis.

This clonotype was recorded at least ten times. The chain joins TRBV29-1 to TRBJ2-1; weak D call: TRBD1 (6 bases). Germline V gene sequence: CDR1 SQVTM, CDR2 ANQGSEA. V was trimmed by 4 bases and J by 6 bases, leaving 16 bases between them. CDR3 length equals 14 residues. CDR3 protein: CSVGWGPSPNEQFF. The CDR3 coding sequence is TGCAGCGTTGGGTGGGGGCCAAGTCCCAATGAGCAGTTCTTC.

This chain links TRBV5-5 with TRBJ2-1; 14 bases map to TRBD2. The CDR3 length is 15 residues. J lost 14 bases, V lost 4 bases, and 11 bases had no gene match. Germline loops: CDR1 SGHKS, CDR2 YYEKEE (reference sequence). The CDR3 nucleotides read TGTGCCAGCAGCACGGAGGGGGGACTAGCGGGAGTTGAGTTCTTC. Translated, it gives CASSTEGGLAGVEFF. The full variable domain, in which reference TRBV5-5 and TRBJ2-1 provide the parts outside the CDR3, is DAGVTQSPTHLIKTRGQQVTLRCSPISGHKSVSWYQQVLGQGPQFIFQYYEKEERGRGNFPDRFSARQFPNYSSELNVNALLLGDSALYLCASSTEGGLAGVEFFGPGTRLTVL.

The V and J genes are TRBV28 and TRBJ2-3; D is possibly TRBD2 (5 bases). V shed 6 bases and J shed 4 bases, with 11 bases lying between them. The CDR3 is 13 amino acids. Germline V gene sequence: CDR1 MDHEN, CDR2 SYDVKM. CDR3 amino acids: CASRMRVPDTQYF. The CDR3 DNA reads as TGTGCCAGCAGAATGAGGGTCCCAGATACGCAGTATTTT.

The chain carries TRBV12-3 or TRBV12-4 and TRBJ2-1; D unresolved. Trimming left V 7 bases short and J 0 bases short, with 13 bases between. The CDR3 is 15 amino acids. The CDR3 DNA reads as TGTGCCAGCACCCTCTCCCGTAGCTCCTACAATGAGCAGTTCTTC. Its translation is CASTLSRSSYNEQFF.

V usage is TRBV6-6 and J usage is TRBJ1-1; D not certain. The V end was cut by 6 bases, the J end by 10 bases, with 12 bases between. Per the germline V gene, CDR1 is MNHNY and CDR2 is SVGAGI (reference sequence). The CDR3 totals 11 residues. The CDR3 loop reads CASSPGPLAFF. The CDR3 region has the DNA TGTGCCAGCAGCCCGGGCCCGTTAGCTTTCTTT.

This clonotype was counted a few times. V usage is TRBV5-5 and J usage is TRBJ2-2; TRBD2 agrees at 12 bases. CDR3 length: 16 residues. J was trimmed by 4 bases and V by 3 bases; bases with no gene match: 4. Germline values: CDR1 SGHKS, CDR2 YYEKEE (reference sequence). CDR3 protein: CASSSRTSGITGELFF. DNA for the CDR3: TGTGCCAGCAGCTCCCGGACTAGCGGGATCACCGGGGAGCTGTTTTTT.

This rearrangement joins TRBV7-2 to TRBJ2-1; D not resolved. V was clipped by 3 bases and J by 0 bases, with 9 bases between them. The germline gives CDR1 SGHTA, CDR2 FQGNSA. The CDR3 length is 15 residues. In nucleotides, the CDR3 is TGTGCCAGCAGCTTCCTCCTAGGCTCCTACAATGAGCAGTTCTTC. It encodes CASSFLLGSYNEQFF. Combining the CDR3 with reference TRBV7-2 and TRBJ2-1 gives the whole variable domain GAGVSQSPSNKVTEKGKDVELRCDPISGHTALYWYRQSLGQGLEFLIYFQGNSAPDKSGLPSDRFSAERTGGSVSTLTIQRTQQEDSAVYLCASSFLLGSYNEQFFGPGTRLTVL.

This clonotype was counted between two and nine times. The chain recombines TRBV7-9 with TRBJ1-4, with 7 bases that match TRBD1. The CDR3 covers 15 residues. Germline V lookup: CDR1 SEHNR, CDR2 FQNEAQ (reference sequence). The V gene end was trimmed by 3 bases and the J gene end by 5 bases; junction bases not matched to a gene: 6. The CDR3 protein is CASSFGTARNEKLFF. CDR3 coding DNA: TGTGCCAGCAGCTTTGGGACAGCCAGGAATGAAAAACTGTTTTTT.

A few counts support this clonotype. The V gene is TRBV4-2, the J gene TRBJ1-1; maybe TRBD1 (6 bases). V was clipped by 0 bases and J by 6 bases, with 11 bases between them. CDR3 length: 14 amino acids. CDR1 is LGHNA, CDR2 YNFKEQ, per germline. The CDR3 loop is CASSQDSGGPEAFF. For the CDR3, the DNA is TGTGCCAGCAGCCAAGATAGTGGGGGCCCTGAAGCTTTCTTT.

This clonotype has just a few counts. The V call is TRBV5-1, the J call TRBJ2-1; a weak D match, TRBD2 (6 bases). The V and J ends lost 6 bases and 7 bases respectively, with 20 bases between them. CDR1 SGHRS and CDR2 YFSETQ come from the germline V gene. CDR3 length: 15 amino acids. The CDR3 region has the DNA TGCGCCAGCACCCGGGGGACCTCCTTGTGGAATGAGCAGTTCTTC. Its translation is CASTRGTSLWNEQFF.

At least ten counts were recorded for this clonotype. V usage is TRBV7-9 and J usage is TRBJ2-1; 7 bases agree with TRBD2. The V gene end was trimmed by 1 base and the J gene end by 3 bases; junction bases not matched to a gene: 3. Germline V CDR1 and CDR2: SEHNR, FQNEAQ (reference sequence). This CDR3 comprises 15 residues. The CDR3 region has the DNA TGTGCCAGCAGCTTAGACGGGAGGTACTACAATGAGCAGTTCTTC. Residues: CASSLDGRYYNEQFF.

Only a few counts were recorded for this clonotype. The chain is built from TRBV20-1 and TRBJ2-7; tentative D call: TRBD2 (6 bases). The CDR3 is made up of 12 amino acids. Germline CDR1 reads DFQATT; CDR2 reads SNEGSKA (reference sequence). Trimming shortened V by 6 bases and J by 7 bases, and 16 bases separated the two germline ends. The CDR3 loop is CSASEGAGEQYF. CDR3 bases: TGCAGTGCCTCTGAAGGTGCGGGGGAGCAGTACTTC.